Following are 30 T cell receptor beta chains from one sample sequenced in a study of OX40 agonist ivuxolimab in advanced cancers. Using immunoSEQ multiplex PCR, the repertoire was profiled, and TCRdb retains in-frame clones only, with some absent. The sample consists of about 80,000 clones, 92% of them appearing once. The sample here was CD4+ or CD8+ T cells sorted from blood, taken in a trial of the OX40 agonist ivuxolimab. The source is an adult with an advanced solid tumor such as melanoma, head and neck, liver or kidney cancer.

V usage is TRBV27 and J usage is TRBJ1-1; D not resolved. The CDR3 spans 13 residues. Trimming removed 3 bases from V and 6 bases from J, with 11 bases in between. Germline V gives CDR1 MNHEY, CDR2 SMNVEV (reference sequence). CDR3 region: CASSFYHLAEAFF. The CDR3 DNA reads TGTGCCAGCAGTTTTTACCATCTGGCTGAAGCTTTCTTT.

The chain recombines TRBV27 with TRBJ1-2; D is unclear. V gave up 2 bases and J gave up 8 bases, with 12 bases separating them. CDR3 size: 13 residues. Germline CDR1 reads MNHEY; CDR2 reads SMNVEV (reference sequence). The CDR3 coding sequence is TGTGCCAGCAGTTTAAGTTCGGGGTGGGGCTACACCTTC. Translation: CASSLSSGWGYTF.

The chain carries TRBV10-2 and TRBJ1-4, with D possibly matching TRBD1 (5 bases). CDR3 length: 15 residues. The germline CDR1 and CDR2 sequences are WSHSY and SAAADI. V was clipped by 0 bases and J by 7 bases, with 12 bases between them. This CDR3 is CASSESKGTGEKLFF. CDR3 bases: TGCGCCAGCAGTGAGTCGAAGGGGACGGGTGAAAAACTGTTTTTT.

The chain combines TRBV9 with TRBJ2-1; possible D gene TRBD2, 5 bases. The CDR3 runs 16 residues. Germline CDR1 and CDR2: SGDLS and YYNGEE. Trimming stripped 0 bases from V and 3 bases from J, with 13 bases between. The CDR3 loop is CASSVGADWNYNEQFF. Here the CDR3 DNA reads TGTGCCAGCAGCGTAGGGGCGGACTGGAACTACAATGAGCAGTTCTTC.

CDR3 protein: CASSLVSYEQYF. The CDR3 nucleotides read TGTGCCAGCAGCTTGGTCTCCTACGAGCAGTACTTC. The chain links TRBV5-6 to TRBJ2-7; D remains unclear. Germline CDR1 reads SGHDT; CDR2 reads YYEEEE. This CDR3 contains 12 residues. V lost 0 bases and J 0 bases, leaving 1 base between the germline ends.

The V gene is TRBV6-5, the J gene TRBJ2-7; 9 positions agree with TRBD1. After removal of 8 bases from V and 2 bases from J, the junction contained 1 base not matched to a gene. This CDR3 is built from 12 residues. Germline lookup yields CDR1 MNHEY and CDR2 SVGAGI. The CDR3 DNA follows: TGTGCCAGCGGGGACAGGGCCTACGAGCAGTACTTC. Protein: CASGDRAYEQYF.

The chain is built from TRBV14 and TRBJ2-3, with TRBD2 identical over 8 bases. This CDR3 is built from 14 residues. The V gene end was trimmed by 1 base and the J gene end by 11 bases; junction bases not matched to a gene: 8. Per germline, CDR1 SGHDN and CDR2 FVKESK. CDR3 protein: CASSQAGGAIRQYF. The CDR3 DNA reads as TGTGCCAGCAGCCAAGCCGGGGGGGCTATAAGGCAGTATTTT.

This rearrangement joins TRBV11-2 to TRBJ1-1, with D uncertain. The CDR3 loop spans 12 amino acids. Germline V CDR1 and CDR2: SGHAT, FQNNGV. Trimming cost V 3 bases and J 4 bases, with 6 bases left between them. The CDR3 reads CASSFGLTEAFF. The CDR3 region has the DNA TGTGCCAGCAGCTTTGGACTCACTGAAGCTTTCTTT.

This chain connects TRBV7-8 to TRBJ2-7, with D possibly being TRBD2 (5 bases). This CDR3 has 18 residues. Germline assignment: CDR1 SGHVS and CDR2 FQNEAQ. The germline V and J ends were trimmed by 5 bases and 5 bases, with 28 bases remaining between them. CDR3 DNA sequence: TGTGCCAGCAGCGCACTTATATGGGGAGAGCCACTAGGAAACGAGCAGTACTTC. Protein product: CASSALIWGEPLGNEQYF.

This chain links TRBV4-1 with TRBJ2-7; D may be TRBD1 (5 bases). The germline gives CDR1 MGHRA, CDR2 YSYEKL. CDR3 length equals 11 residues. The V end lost 4 bases, the J end lost 6 bases, and 7 bases lay between the germline ends. This CDR3 reads CASSRGGEQYF. CDR3 nucleotide sequence: TGCGCCAGCAGCCGGGGCGGCGAGCAGTACTTC.

This clone was observed a single time. The rearrangement links TRBV6-5 to TRBJ1-1; D is possibly TRBD1 (5 bases). Trimming cost V 0 bases and J 6 bases, with 11 bases left between them. The CDR3 covers 14 residues. Germline CDR1 reads MNHEY; CDR2 reads SVGAGI. CDR3 sequence: CASSYSKGAAEAFF. The CDR3, as DNA: TGTGCCAGCAGTTACTCGAAAGGGGCAGCTGAAGCTTTCTTT.

The rearrangement links TRBV6-5 to TRBJ1-2, with D hard to call. Germline lookup yields CDR1 MNHEY and CDR2 SVGAGI. This CDR3 is 14 amino acids long. Trimming left V 4 bases short and J 8 bases short, with 17 bases between. DNA of the CDR3: TGTGCCAGCAGTTCCCTCCTCTCTTCCGGAGGCTACACCTTC. Protein: CASSSLLSSGGYTF.

This chain joins TRBV5-6 and TRBJ2-7, with D maybe TRBD1 (6 bases). In germline, CDR1 is SGHDT, CDR2 YYEEEE. The CDR3 extends over 14 amino acids. Trimming pared 0 bases from V and 2 bases from J, leaving 9 bases between. Here the CDR3 DNA reads TGTGCCAGCAGCTTGGAAGGACAGACCTACGAGCAGTACTTC. It yields the protein CASSLEGQTYEQYF.

This chain joins TRBV9 and TRBJ2-7; 8 positions agree with TRBD1. CDR3 length equals 16 residues. Germline V lookup: CDR1 SGDLS, CDR2 YYNGEE. The trim removed 4 bases at V and 1 base at J, leaving 10 bases unmatched. The DNA for the CDR3 is TGTGCCAGCAGCTCTCTAGGACAGGGATCATCCTACGAGCAGTACTTC. It encodes CASSSLGQGSSYEQYF.

This clone was seen once. The chain carries TRBV13 and TRBJ2-5; 10 bases match TRBD1. This CDR3 has 15 amino acids. Germline assignment: CDR1 PRHDT and CDR2 FYEKMQ (reference sequence). Unmatched junction bases numbered 8, after V lost 5 bases and J lost 5 bases. As DNA, the CDR3 is TGTGCCAGCAGCCGGACAGGGGGGGACCCCGAGACCCAGTACTTC. Protein product: CASSRTGGDPETQYF.

The chain couples TRBV28 to TRBJ1-1, with D possibly matching TRBD1 (5 bases). V lost 6 bases and J lost 4, with 15 bases in between. There are 14 residues in the CDR3. Germline CDR1 is MDHEN and CDR2 is SYDVKM. Here the CDR3 reads CASSPRGVGTEAFF. The CDR3 DNA sequence: TGTGCCAGCAGCCCACGAGGGGTGGGCACTGAAGCTTTCTTT.

The chain has TRBV7-3 and TRBJ2-1; TRBD2 aligns across 10 bases. Germline V CDR1 and CDR2: SGHTA, FQGTGA. The CDR3 is 16 amino acids. J gave up 2 bases and V 5 bases, and 6 bases lay outside the gene matches. Here the CDR3 reads CASSLLAGATYNEQFF. In DNA, the CDR3 is TGTGCCAGCAGCCTCCTAGCGGGGGCCACCTACAATGAGCAGTTCTTC.

The chain recombines TRBV9 with TRBJ2-1, with D tentatively TRBD1 (5 bases). V lost 6 bases, J lost 4 bases, and 11 bases lay in between. CDR3 length: 13 amino acids. The germline V gene encodes CDR1 SGDLS and CDR2 YYNGEE. The CDR3 spells CASTADNYNEQFF. As DNA, the CDR3 is TGTGCCAGCACCGCGGACAATTACAATGAGCAGTTCTTC.

This chain uses TRBV29-1 with TRBJ1-1, with TRBD1 as a possible D gene (5 bases). The CDR3 has 13 residues. CDR1 is SQVTM, CDR2 ANQGSEA, per germline. V lost 7 bases, J lost 2 bases, and 14 bases lay in between. The DNA for the CDR3 is TGCAGCGGTCTGACAGCCATAAACACTGAAGCTTTCTTT. This codes for CSGLTAINTEAFF. The variable domain in full, completed from reference TRBV29-1 and TRBJ1-1, reads SAVISQKPSRDICQRGTSLTIQCQVDSQVTMMFWYRQQPGQSLTLIATANQGSEATYESGFVIDKFPISRPNLTFSTLTVSNMSPEDSSIYLCSGLTAINTEAFFGQGTRLTVV.

The chain employs TRBV4-1 and TRBJ2-7, with TRBD2 identical over 7 bases. V shed 1 base, J shed 0 bases, and the junction held 3 bases outside the gene matches. The CDR3 is 15 residues long. CDR1 and CDR2 from the germline V gene are MGHRA and YSYEKL. The DNA of the CDR3 is TGCGCCAGCAGCCAAGTGGGAGGGAGCTCCTACGAGCAGTACTTC. It translates to CASSQVGGSSYEQYF.

The DNA of the CDR3 is TGTGCCATCAGGGGGACAGGGTTGGATTCACCCCTCCACTTT. It encodes CAIRGTGLDSPLHF. The V and J genes are TRBV10-3 and TRBJ1-6; 9 bases agree with TRBD1. Germline V gene lookup returns CDR1 ENHRY and CDR2 SYGVKD. V was clipped by 6 bases and J by 8 bases; unmatched bases: 5. CDR3 length: 14 amino acids.

The chain recombines TRBV10-3 with TRBJ1-3; the D is unclear. Germline V gene sequence: CDR1 ENHRY, CDR2 SYGVKD. Trimming pared 6 bases from V and 4 bases from J, leaving 13 bases between. This CDR3 comprises 14 residues. CDR3: CAIRAEVRGNTIYF. CDR3 in DNA: TGTGCCATCAGGGCCGAGGTGAGAGGAAACACCATATATTTT.

V and J are TRBV27 and TRBJ1-5; D not certain. V lost 4 bases, J lost 2 bases, and 12 bases lay in between. Per germline, CDR1 MNHEY and CDR2 SMNVEV (reference sequence). This CDR3 comprises 15 residues. This CDR3 is CASSSYPRGNQPQHF. Here the CDR3 DNA reads TGTGCCAGCAGTTCGTACCCGAGGGGCAATCAGCCCCAGCATTTT.

The chain links TRBV13 to TRBJ2-7, with 8 bases identical to TRBD1. CDR1 and CDR2 from the germline V gene are PRHDT and FYEKMQ (reference sequence). The CDR3 contains 15 residues. Trimming took 5 bases from V and 0 from J; bases not matched to a gene: 6. CDR3 nucleotides: TGTGCCAGCAGCAACCGGGACAGGATCTCCTACGAGCAGTACTTC. Translating gives CASSNRDRISYEQYF. Filled out from reference TRBV13 and TRBJ2-7, the complete variable domain reads AAGVIQSPRHLIKEKRETATLKCYPIPRHDTVYWYQQGPGQDPQFLISFYEKMQSDKGSIPDRFSAQQFSDYHSELNMSSLELGDSALYFCASSNRDRISYEQYFGPGTRLTVT.

The chain links TRBV29-1 to TRBJ1-1, with D possibly being TRBD1 (6 bases). Trimming left V 2 bases short and J 6 bases short, with 13 bases between. The germline V gene encodes CDR1 SQVTM and CDR2 ANQGSEA. This CDR3 has 13 amino acids. The CDR3 DNA sequence: TGCAGCGTTGAAACAGGGAGTAAAGCTGAAGCTTTCTTT. Its protein is CSVETGSKAEAFF.

J is TRBJ2-2 and V is TRBV6-6; 7 bases fit TRBD1. CDR1 is MNHNY and CDR2 is SVGAGI in the germline V gene (reference sequence). The J segment lost 0 bases and the V segment lost 8 bases, leaving 6 bases of the junction unmatched. This CDR3 has 15 amino acids. The CDR3 DNA sequence: TGTGCCAGCTTGATAGGGGGCTCGAACACCGGGGAGCTGTTTTTT. It yields the protein CASLIGGSNTGELFF.

This chain uses TRBV15 with TRBJ2-2; D perhaps matches TRBD1 (5 bases). Germline V CDR1 and CDR2: LNHNV, YYDKDF (reference sequence). This CDR3 is 15 amino acids long. Trimming shortened V by 0 bases and J by 4 bases, and 9 bases separated the two germline ends. CDR3 residues: CATSRDAGITGELFF. In DNA, the CDR3 is TGTGCCACCAGCAGAGACGCAGGGATCACCGGGGAGCTGTTTTTT.

Only one count was recorded for this clone. This chain joins TRBV21-1 and TRBJ1-5. TRBV21-1 is a listed pseudogene. The CDR3 has 13 amino acids. CDR3 DNA: TGTGCCAGCAGCCCGGGTAGAAATCAGCCCCAGCATTTT. Translated: CASSPGRNQPQHF.

This clone was observed once. This chain uses TRBV27 with TRBJ2-2, with 9 bases matching TRBD1. The CDR3 has 17 amino acids. Germline V gene sequence: CDR1 MNHEY, CDR2 SMNVEV (reference sequence). V shed 3 bases, J shed 3 bases, and the junction held 8 bases outside the gene matches. In nucleotides, the CDR3 is TGTGCCAGCAGTTTGGGGGACAGGGTTCGGTACACCGGGGAGCTGTTTTTT. Its translation: CASSLGDRVRYTGELFF.

Only one count was recorded for this clone. The rearrangement joins TRBV19 to TRBJ2-7, with D possibly being TRBD2 (5 bases). Trimming pared 5 bases from V and 4 bases from J, leaving 15 bases between. Germline CDR1 LNHDA, CDR2 SQIVND (reference sequence). The CDR3 totals 14 residues. CDR3 residues: CASSVGLDTYEQYF. The CDR3 bases are TGTGCCAGTAGTGTTGGACTCGATACTTACGAGCAGTACTTC. The whole variable domain, filled in from reference TRBV19 and TRBJ2-7, reads DGGITQSPKYLFRKEGQNVTLSCEQNLNHDAMYWYRQDPGQGLRLIYYSQIVNDFQKGDIAEGYSVSREKKESFPLTVTSAQKNPTAFYLCASSVGLDTYEQYFGPGTRLTVT.